These 12 T cell receptor beta chains share one sample of origin, sequenced in a study of cytomegalovirus exposure and HLA in healthy donors. Repertoires were generated with immunoSEQ multiplex PCR, while TCRdb's copy carries only in-frame clones and drops some. The sample yields 97,000 or so clones, roughly nine tenths seen once. Material: PBMCs. The receptors originated from a young woman in good health and CMV-seronegative.

The genes are TRBV6-1 and TRBJ2-1; D may be TRBD2 (7 bases). There are 14 residues in the CDR3. V was pared by 4 bases and J by 6 bases, with 13 bases between. Germline V lookup: CDR1 MNHNS, CDR2 SASEGT. CDR3 sequence reads: CASSATGGLNEQFF. The CDR3 DNA sequence: TGTGCCAGCAGTGCCACGGGGGGCCTCAATGAGCAGTTCTTC.

The CDR3 nucleotides are TGTGCCAGCAGGATAGACACCGGGGAGCTGTTTTTT. Translation gives CASRIDTGELFF. V usage is TRBV2 and J usage is TRBJ2-2; unclear D gene. This CDR3 is 12 amino acids long. The germline V gene has CDR1 SNHLY and CDR2 FYNNEI. V was shortened by 6 bases and J by 3 bases, with 5 bases between the two germline ends.

The chain employs TRBV29-1 and TRBJ1-1, with 7 positions matching TRBD1. Germline V CDR1 and CDR2: SQVTM, ANQGSEA. The CDR3 length is 18 residues. Losses at the gene ends were 2 bases for V and 3 bases for J; bases not matched to a gene: 18. CDR3 sequence reads: CSVEHWGQSLRSYTEAFF. DNA for the CDR3: TGCAGCGTTGAACATTGGGGACAGTCCCTGAGGTCGTACACTGAAGCTTTCTTT.

The chain carries TRBV18 and TRBJ1-4; TRBD1 is a possible D gene (6 bases). The CDR3 sequence is 15 residues long. Trimming took 3 bases from V and 8 from J, leaving 16 bases between them. Germline V gene lookup returns CDR1 KGHSH and CDR2 LQKENI. DNA for the CDR3: TGTGCCAGCTCACCCAACAGGGAAGGTGGCGAAAAACTGTTTTTT. It is translated as CASSPNREGGEKLFF.

This chain connects TRBV11-1 to TRBJ2-2; D is ambiguous. V shed 3 bases and J shed 1 base, with 6 bases lying between them. Germline CDR1 and CDR2: SGHAT and FQDESV (reference sequence). The CDR3 contains 14 residues. The CDR3 nucleotides are TGTGCCAGCAGCTTTAGAGTGAACACCGGGGAGCTGTTTTTT. Its translation: CASSFRVNTGELFF.

This chain links TRBV18 with TRBJ2-3, with 8 bases lining up with TRBD1. This CDR3 region has 15 residues. Germline lookup yields CDR1 KGHSH and CDR2 LQKENI. V was clipped by 3 bases and J by 1 base; unmatched bases: 3. The chain's CDR3 is CASSPQGAGTDTQYF. The CDR3 region has the DNA TGTGCCAGCTCACCGCAGGGGGCGGGCACAGATACGCAGTATTTT.

The V and J genes are TRBV5-1 and TRBJ2-5; possible D gene TRBD2, 5 bases. The V gene lost 1 base and the J gene lost 1 base, with 11 bases spanning the gap. CDR1 and CDR2 from the germline V gene are SGHRS and YFSETQ. The CDR3 is 15 amino acids. In DNA form, the CDR3 reads TGCGCCAGCAGCTTGCTAGCAGGCGGCCAAGAGACCCAGTACTTC. This encodes CASSLLAGGQETQYF. The entire variable domain, with the rest obtained from reference TRBV5-1 and TRBJ2-5, is as follows: KAGVTQTPRYLIKTRGQQVTLSCSPISGHRSVSWYQQTPGQGLQFLFEYFSETQRNKGNFPGRFSGRQFSNSRSEMNVSTLELGDSALYLCASSLLAGGQETQYFGPGTRLLVL.

This clone was recorded a few times. The rearrangement uses TRBV25-1 and TRBJ1-1; possible D gene TRBD1, 6 bases. CDR3 size: 13 residues. Trimming took off 2 bases at V and 4 bases at J, with 8 bases between the two ends. Germline V gene data show CDR1 as MGHDK and CDR2 as SYGVNS. CDR3 region: CASSEQTGTEAFF. As DNA, the CDR3 is TGTGCCAGCAGTGAACAGACAGGCACTGAAGCTTTCTTT.

The chain combines TRBV12-5 with TRBJ1-5, with D maybe TRBD1 (5 bases). Germline V CDR1 and CDR2: LGHNT, FRNRAP. The CDR3 contains 16 residues. Trimming removed 4 bases at V and 4 bases at J, with 17 bases between. CDR3 nucleotides: TGTGCTAGTGGTTCGAACTCCCGGGACTCGAATCAGCCCCAGCATTTT. Protein product: CASGSNSRDSNQPQHF.

The rearrangement uses TRBV4-3 and TRBJ1-4; D unclear. This CDR3 contains 16 residues. With 3 bases removed from V and 0 bases from J, the gap between germline ends came to 11 bases. The germline V gene has CDR1 LGHNA and CDR2 YSLEER. The DNA of the CDR3 is TGCGCCAGCAGCCACTGGGCCCAACCAACTAATGAAAAACTGTTTTTT. Its protein product is CASSHWAQPTNEKLFF.

This clone has just one count. This chain uses TRBV9 with TRBJ1-4; D remains unclear. Germline loops: CDR1 SGDLS, CDR2 YYNGEE. V was shortened by 5 bases and J by 0 bases, with 11 bases between the two germline ends. The length of the CDR3 is 15 residues. CDR3 in DNA: TGTGCCAGCAGTCGCCCTGGAGCAACTAATGAAAAACTGTTTTTT. The encoded protein is CASSRPGATNEKLFF.

The rearrangement links TRBV19 to TRBJ2-7; 7 bases agree with TRBD1. The germline V gene has CDR1 LNHDA and CDR2 SQIVND (reference sequence). CDR3 length: 16 amino acids. The ends lost 4 bases at V and 2 bases at J; junction bases unmatched: 11. CDR3 DNA sequence: TGTGCCAGTAGTACCCTACAGGGGCTACAGACCTACGAGCAGTACTTC. Residues: CASSTLQGLQTYEQYF.